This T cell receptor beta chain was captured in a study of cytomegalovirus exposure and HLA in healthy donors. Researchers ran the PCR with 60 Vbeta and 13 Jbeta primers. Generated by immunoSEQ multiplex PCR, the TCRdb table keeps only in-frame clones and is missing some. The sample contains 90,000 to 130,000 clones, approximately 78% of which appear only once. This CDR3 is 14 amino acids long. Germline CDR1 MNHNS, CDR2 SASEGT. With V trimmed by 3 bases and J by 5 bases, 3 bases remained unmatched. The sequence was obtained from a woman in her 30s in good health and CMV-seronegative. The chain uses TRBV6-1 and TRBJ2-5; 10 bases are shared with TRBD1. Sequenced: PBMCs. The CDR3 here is CASSDGTGVETQYF. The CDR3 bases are TGTGCCAGCAGTGACGGGACAGGGGTGGAGACCCAGTACTTC.